This T cell receptor beta chain was documented in a study of cytomegalovirus exposure and HLA in healthy donors. Both 60 Vbeta primers and 13 Jbeta primers went into the PCR. TCRdb's table, derived via immunoSEQ multiplex PCR, lists solely in-frame clones and lacks some. Of about 150,000 clones listed, more than 75% are singletons. V dropped 4 bases and J dropped 3; count of bases not matched to a gene: 8. The germline V gene has CDR1 SGDLS and CDR2 YYNGEE. The CDR3 runs to 16 residues. This chain links TRBV9 with TRBJ2-2; 8 nucleotides match TRBD1. The sequenced sample consisted of PBMCs. This TCR was recovered from a man aged 40-50 years in good health and CMV-seronegative. The CDR3 region is CASSPTGDQYTGELFF. In nucleotides, the CDR3 is TGTGCCAGCAGCCCGACAGGGGACCAGTACACCGGGGAGCTGTTTTTT.